This T cell receptor beta chain was identified in a study of beta chain features in type 1 diabetes. About the research overall: Age, gender and cell yields were similar between patients and healthy donors. Notes on the study in general: In patients and controls equally, PCR might favor templates that are shorter. TCRB CDR3s were moderately but significantly shorter in Type 1 diabetes patients in all four CD4+ subsets.

This clone was observed a few times. Its antigen is still unknown. Sequencing targeted expressed TCRB transcripts, as all isolated RNA had been reverse transcribed. Sequencing was performed with immunoSEQ multiplex PCR; in TCRdb, only in-frame clones are kept and a portion is missing. The table lists 900,000 or so clones, 15% to 20% of them singletons. Per the germline V gene, CDR1 is SGDLS and CDR2 is YYNGEE. The CDR3 extends over 13 amino acids. V lost 4 bases, J lost 4 bases, and 2 bases stayed unmatched. This TCR was recovered from a woman younger than 30 in good health. The specimen was naive CD4+ T cells from blood. The chain is built from TRBV9 and TRBJ1-2, with 9 positions matching TRBD1. The DNA for the CDR3 is TGTGCCAGCAGCCGACAGGGGGGCTATGGCTACACCTTC. Translation: CASSRQGGYGYTF.